These 2 T cell receptor beta chains were sequenced from one sample in a study of blood T cells in healthy people across ages. Using a J-beta primer mix together with a sample-barcoded 5' primer, a second PCR was run for about 6 to 12 cycles. TCRdb fed the 5' RACE reads into MiXCR, producing one record per CDR3 protein. Among about 1.5 million distinct CDR3 sequences, roughly 40% were seen once, and the ten largest hold less than 8%. Sequencing was carried out using blood. The receptors were gathered from a woman aged 18-29 years in good health.

This clonotype occurred many times. This chain connects TRBV6-5 to TRBJ2-7; D call uncertain. CDR3 length: 12 residues. Germline loops: CDR1 MNHEY, CDR2 SVGAGI. V lost 6 bases and J 2 bases, leaving 8 bases between the germline ends. The CDR3 spells CASSRGPYEQYF. Here the CDR3 DNA reads TGTGCCAGCAGCCGCGGACCCTACGAGCAGTACTTC.

J is TRBJ2-7 and V is TRBV6-5, with D possibly being TRBD1 or TRBD2 (5 bases each). CDR1 and CDR2 from the germline V gene are MNHEY and SVGAGI. V lost 3 bases and J lost 0, with 18 bases in between. The CDR3 spans 17 residues. The CDR3 DNA sequence: TGTGCCAGCAGTTATTCTCTTCCTGGGACCGTCTCCTACGAGCAGTACTTC. Residues: CASSYSLPGTVSYEQYF.